Below are 18 T cell receptor beta chains sequenced from a single sample in a study of shared clonotypes between healthy human individuals. TCRdb's table, derived via immunoSEQ multiplex PCR, lists solely in-frame clones and lacks some. The table shows 2 million to 3 million clones, with more than 90% occurring only once. The sequenced sample was naive CD4+ T cells sorted from blood. As for subset: CD45RA+ positively selected. The receptors were sampled from a young man in good health.

The chain has TRBV2 and TRBJ2-5, with D hard to call. Germline V gives CDR1 SNHLY, CDR2 FYNNEI. Trimming removed 7 bases at V and 1 base at J, with 7 bases between. The CDR3 length is 12 residues. The CDR3 protein is CASTGPQETQYF. CDR3 coding DNA: TGTGCCAGCACGGGTCCCCAAGAGACCCAGTACTTC.

V usage is TRBV6-6 and J usage is TRBJ2-5; D unclear. This CDR3 has 15 amino acids. The V end lost 6 bases, the J end lost 11 bases, and 25 bases lay between the germline ends. Germline CDR1 reads MNHNY; CDR2 reads SVGAGI (reference sequence). The CDR3 is CASRVSSLQLRGQYF. Written as DNA, the CDR3 is TGTGCCAGCAGGGTGAGCTCGCTGCAACTACGTGGGCAGTACTTC.

The chain recombines TRBV9 with TRBJ2-7; 12 nucleotides line up with TRBD2. This CDR3 has 15 amino acids. V shed 2 bases and J 4 bases; nucleotides not matched to a gene: 4. Germline CDR1 reads SGDLS; CDR2 reads YYNGEE. The CDR3 sequence: CASSVSTSGSYEQYF. The CDR3 DNA reads as TGTGCCAGCAGCGTTTCGACTAGCGGGAGTTACGAGCAGTACTTC.

V and J are TRBV6-5 and TRBJ2-7; 8 nucleotides align to TRBD2. CDR1 and CDR2 from the germline V gene are MNHEY and SVGAGI. This CDR3 has 14 residues. The V gene end was trimmed by 4 bases and the J gene end by 0 bases; junction bases not matched to a gene: 2. The DNA for the CDR3 is TGTGCCAGCAGTTCCGGGGGGGGCTCCTACGAGCAGTACTTC. Translated: CASSSGGGSYEQYF.

This chain uses TRBV6-5 with TRBJ1-3, with no clear D. In germline, CDR1 is MNHEY, CDR2 SVGAGI. The CDR3 contains 15 residues. V shed 5 bases and J shed 0 bases, with 11 bases lying between them. CDR3 amino acids: CASSQWESSGNTIYF. The DNA for the CDR3 is TGTGCCAGCAGTCAGTGGGAGAGCTCTGGAAACACCATATATTTT.

V usage is TRBV6-1 and J usage is TRBJ1-2; 10 nucleotides line up with TRBD1. Germline CDR1 and CDR2: MNHNS and SASEGT. The CDR3 extends over 17 amino acids. With V trimmed by 0 bases and J by 5 bases, 9 bases remained unmatched. CDR3 DNA sequence: TGTGCCAGCAGTGAAGCGGGACAGGGGCGACGAGTTTATGGCTACACCTTC. Protein product: CASSEAGQGRRVYGYTF.

The rearrangement uses TRBV27 and TRBJ1-4; the D gene is possibly TRBD1 (6 bases). Per germline, CDR1 MNHEY and CDR2 SMNVEV (reference sequence). Trimming stripped 2 bases from V and 8 bases from J, with 15 bases between. This CDR3 contains 15 residues. The chain's CDR3 is CASSLGYQGTEKLFF. The CDR3 DNA follows: TGTGCCAGCAGTTTAGGGTACCAGGGGACCGAAAAACTGTTTTTT.

The genes are TRBV30 and TRBJ1-6; D gene uncertain. CDR1 is GTSNPN, CDR2 SVGIG, per germline (reference sequence). The V gene lost 0 bases and the J gene lost 0 bases, with 12 bases spanning the gap. The CDR3 runs to 17 residues. The CDR3 protein is CAWSVPGGSSYNSPLHF. The CDR3, as DNA: TGTGCCTGGAGTGTACCGGGCGGGAGCTCCTATAATTCACCCCTCCACTTT.

This chain uses TRBV27 with TRBJ1-4; maybe TRBD1 (6 bases). The germline CDR1 and CDR2 sequences are MNHEY and SMNVEV (reference sequence). The V and J ends lost 3 bases and 1 base respectively, with 12 bases between them. This CDR3 is built from 16 residues. This CDR3 is CASSFNGGGTNEKLFF. CDR3 sequence (DNA): TGTGCCAGCAGTTTTAATGGAGGGGGAACTAATGAAAAACTGTTTTTT. Using reference TRBV27 and TRBJ1-4 for the parts outside the CDR3, the full variable domain is EAQVTQNPRYLITVTGKKLTVTCSQNMNHEYMSWYRQDPGLGLRQIYYSMNVEVTDKGDVPEGYKVSRKEKRNFPLILESPSPNQTSLYFCASSFNGGGTNEKLFFGSGTQLSVL.

This chain joins TRBV5-1 and TRBJ1-3, with 7 bases aligning to TRBD1. Looked up from germline, CDR1 is SGHRS and CDR2 is YFSETQ. The CDR3 loop spans 16 amino acids. With 2 bases clipped from V and 1 base from J, the junction kept 6 bases outside the gene matches. This CDR3 is CASSLQGLGSGNTIYF. The CDR3 nucleotides are TGCGCCAGCAGCTTACAGGGGCTTGGATCTGGAAACACCATATATTTT.

The chain joins TRBV7-9 to TRBJ2-3; 10 nucleotides align to TRBD2. The CDR3 is 16 amino acids. Germline CDR1 and CDR2: SEHNR and FQNEAQ (reference sequence). Trimming at V came to 3 bases and at J to 1 base, leaving 4 bases not matched to a gene. CDR3 region: CASSFHLAGGTDTQYF. DNA of the CDR3: TGTGCCAGCAGCTTTCATCTAGCGGGGGGCACAGATACGCAGTATTTT.

This chain connects TRBV18 to TRBJ2-2; 9 positions match TRBD2. The ends lost 3 bases at V and 6 bases at J; junction bases unmatched: 5. The CDR3 runs to 15 residues. Germline V gene sequence: CDR1 KGHSH, CDR2 LQKENI. The DNA of the CDR3 is TGTGCCAGCTCACCTCTTCTAGCGGGGCCCGGGGAGCTGTTTTTT. Protein product: CASSPLLAGPGELFF.

The J gene is TRBJ2-5, the V gene TRBV5-1, with 7 bases identical to TRBD2. V lost 4 bases and J lost 4; bases outside the gene matches: 10. The CDR3 spans 15 residues. CDR1 SGHRS and CDR2 YFSETQ come from the germline V gene. The CDR3, as DNA: TGCGCCAGCAGCCACTCCGGGGAGGGTCCAGAGACCCAGTACTTC. Its translation is CASSHSGEGPETQYF.

The J gene is TRBJ1-4, the V gene TRBV4-3; 7 bases line up with TRBD1. The junction had 17 bases not matched to a gene; V was cut back by 3 bases and J by 4 bases. The CDR3 runs 19 residues. CDR1 is LGHNA, CDR2 YSLEER, per germline. The CDR3 sequence is CASSQAPDRSRQFNEKLFF. DNA for the CDR3: TGCGCCAGCAGCCAGGCCCCGGACAGGTCCCGACAATTTAATGAAAAACTGTTTTTT.

As to this clone: The junction differs from germline at one of its ends, possibly a read error. The V gene is TRBV6-5, the J gene TRBJ2-5; D unclear. Germline lookup yields CDR1 MNHEY and CDR2 SVGAGI. This CDR3 is 13 amino acids long. CDR3 nucleotide sequence: TGTGCCAGCAGTTACAGGGTTCAAGAGATCCAGTACTTC. Encoded protein: CASSYRVQEIQYF.

CDR3 nucleotide sequence: TGTGCCTTTAAGCGGGGGCCCACAGATACGCAGTATTTT. It codes for CAFKRGPTDTQYF. J is TRBJ2-3 and V is TRBV30, with 8 bases aligning to TRBD2. With 7 bases clipped from V and 2 bases from J, the junction kept 5 bases outside the gene matches. The CDR3 is 13 amino acids. Germline V gives CDR1 GTSNPN, CDR2 SVGIG (reference sequence).

The chain recombines TRBV7-6 with TRBJ2-1; the D gene is possibly TRBD2 (6 bases). The CDR3 covers 13 residues. Trimming cost V 4 bases and J 7 bases, with 11 bases left between them. CDR1 and CDR2 (germline): SGHVS, FNYEAQ. The CDR3, as DNA: TGTGCCAGCAGCTCCCCCGGGGGAAATGAGCAGTTCTTC. Translating gives CASSSPGGNEQFF. Complete variable domain (other parts from reference TRBV7-6 and TRBJ2-1): GAGVSQSPRYKVTKRGQDVALRCDPISGHVSLYWYRQALGQGPEFLTYFNYEAQQDKSGLPNDRFSAERPEGSISTLTIQRTEQRDSAMYRCASSSPGGNEQFFGPGTRLTVL.

The DNA of the CDR3 is TGTGCCAGTAGTATACTACGGCAGGGGGCAGTTGAAGCTTTCTTT. Its translation: CASSILRQGAVEAFF. The chain is built from TRBV19 and TRBJ1-1; 8 nucleotides agree with TRBD1. J gave up 7 bases and V 2 bases, and 9 bases lay outside the gene matches. Per the germline V gene, CDR1 is LNHDA and CDR2 is SQIVND (reference sequence). This CDR3 comprises 15 residues. The complete variable domain, with remaining parts taken from reference TRBV19 and TRBJ1-1, reads DGGITQSPKYLFRKEGQNVTLSCEQNLNHDAMYWYRQDPGQGLRLIYYSQIVNDFQKGDIAEGYSVSREKKESFPLTVTSAQKNPTAFYLCASSILRQGAVEAFFGQGTRLTVV.